A selection of T cell receptor beta chains follows, all from one sample in a study of T cell changes during pregnancy in multiple sclerosis. Data came from immunoSEQ multiplex PCR; TCRdb stores just in-frame clones and leaves some out. This sample has around 29,000 clones, with approximately 90% found just once. The sample in question was CD4+ T cells from peripheral blood mononuclear cells, obtained in the first trimester of pregnancy. All receptors come from a female donor with multiple sclerosis, enrolled in a pregnancy study. CDR3s include the opening cysteine and the closing phenylalanine or tryptophan. D genes are given only for firm matches. Expanded clones are given a class, and other clones once, few, many or no size at all.

V	J	D	size	CDR3	DNA
TRBV5-4	TRBJ2-3	TRBD2	NA	CASSPISGGRTDTQYF	TGTGCCAGCAGCCCCATTAGCGGGGGTCGAACAGATACGCAGTATTTT
TRBV19	TRBJ1-2	TRBD1	NA	CASVDRGQDYGYTF	TGTGCCTCAGTAGATAGGGGGCAGGACTATGGCTACACCTTC
TRBV19	TRBJ1-1	NA	NA	CASSEARELTEAFF	TGTGCCAGTAGTGAGGCCCGAGAACTCACTGAAGCTTTCTTT
TRBV28	TRBJ1-5	NA	NA	CASSPGRGPSQPQHF	TGTGCCAGCAGTCCGGGCAGGGGACCAAGTCAGCCCCAGCATTTT
TRBV5-1	TRBJ2-3	NA	NA	CASSLRRFKDYTDTQYF	TGCGCCAGCAGCTTGAGGCGGTTTAAGGACTACACAGATACGCAGTATTTT
TRBV4-3	TRBJ2-2	NA	NA	CASSQDLGPGTGELFF	TGCGCCAGCAGCCAAGATCTAGGCCCGGGAACCGGGGAGCTGTTTTTT
TRBV7-8	TRBJ2-7	TRBD2	once	CASSRTSGGEYEQYF	TGTGCCAGCAGCCGAACTAGCGGGGGGGAATACGAGCAGTACTTC
TRBV6-1	TRBJ1-4	NA	NA	CASRGGEKLFF	TGTGCCAGCAGGGGAGGTGAAAAACTGTTTTTT
TRBV15	TRBJ2-2	TRBD2	NA	CATSRDRSSGGSGVGELFF	TGTGCCACCAGCAGAGATCGGTCTAGCGGGGGGTCCGGAGTCGGGGAGCTGTTTTTT
TRBV6-5	TRBJ1-6	NA	NA	CASSPYRDRSPLHF	TGTGCCAGCAGTCCTTACAGGGATCGTTCACCCCTCCACTTT
TRBV15	TRBJ1-1	TRBD1	NA	CATSRDRQGIMNTEAFF	TGTGCCACCAGCAGAGATCGACAGGGAATTATGAACACTGAAGCTTTCTTT
TRBV27	TRBJ2-2	NA	NA	CASSTTNRASGELFF	TGTGCCAGCAGTACTACGAACAGGGCATCCGGGGAGCTGTTTTTT
TRBV27	TRBJ1-5	NA	NA	CASSPGPGGQPQHF	TGTGCCAGCAGTCCAGGACCGGGCGGGCAGCCCCAGCATTTT
TRBV9	TRBJ2-7	NA	NA	CASSVDVRVYEQYF	TGTGCCAGCAGCGTAGATGTGCGCGTCTACGAGCAGTACTTC
TRBV30	TRBJ1-5	NA	NA	CAWSQDGYQPQHF	TGTGCCTGGAGTCAAGATGGCTATCAGCCCCAGCATTTT
TRBV4-1	TRBJ1-1	NA	NA	CASSQDRGTTEAFF	TGCGCCAGCAGCCAAGATAGGGGGACCACTGAAGCTTTCTTT
TRBV27	TRBJ1-2	NA	NA	CASSFSANYGYTF	TGTGCCAGCAGTTTCTCAGCTAACTATGGCTACACCTTC
TRBV6-5	TRBJ2-2	NA	NA	CASSYAGLTGELFF	TGTGCCAGCAGTTACGCGGGGCTCACCGGGGAGCTGTTTTTT
TRBV19	TRBJ1-1	TRBD1	NA	CASSDRGRTEAFF	TGTGCCAGTAGTGACAGGGGGCGAACTGAAGCTTTCTTT
TRBV7-9	TRBJ1-2	NA	NA	CASSLRSNYGYTF	TGTGCCAGCAGCCTTAGATCTAACTATGGCTACACCTTC
TRBV7-2	TRBJ2-7	TRBD2	few	CASSRKRLAGVYEQYF	TGTGCCAGCAGCCGCAAACGACTAGCGGGGGTATACGAGCAGTACTTC
TRBV19	TRBJ1-5	NA	NA	CASSIVWRVDQPQHF	TGTGCCAGTAGTATAGTGTGGCGGGTCGATCAGCCCCAGCATTTT
TRBV4-2	TRBJ2-3	TRBD2	NA	CASSARLAESTDTQYF	TGTGCCAGCAGCGCCCGACTAGCGGAGAGCACAGATACGCAGTATTTT
TRBV5-1	TRBJ2-1	TRBD1	once	CASRRGTGVNEQFF	TGCGCCAGCAGAAGAGGGACAGGGGTCAATGAGCAGTTCTTC
TRBV20-1	TRBJ1-1	NA	NA	CRGQNTEAFF	TGCAGGGGACAGAACACTGAAGCTTTCTTT
TRBV5-1	TRBJ2-5	TRBD2	once	CASSLGLAVATQYF	TGCGCCAGCAGCTTAGGACTAGCCGTCGCGACCCAGTACTTC
TRBV19	TRBJ2-7	NA	once	CASSATQGYEQYF	TGTGCCAGTAGTGCGACGCAGGGCTACGAGCAGTACTTC
TRBV29-1	TRBJ2-4	TRBD2	NA	CSVLAGTAKNIQYF	TGCAGCGTTTTAGCGGGAACAGCCAAAAACATTCAGTACTTC
TRBV5-1	TRBJ2-2	NA	NA	CASSLDFTGELFF	TGCGCCAGCAGCTTGGACTTCACCGGGGAGCTGTTTTTT
TRBV9	TRBJ2-1	NA	NA	CASSPRATLNNEQFF	TGTGCCAGCAGCCCGCGGGCCACCCTAAACAATGAGCAGTTCTTC
TRBV11-1	TRBJ2-1	NA	NA	CASSLEPGVSYNEQFF	TGTGCCAGCAGCTTAGAACCGGGTGTCTCCTACAATGAGCAGTTCTTC
TRBV7-2	TRBJ2-1	NA	NA	CASSLSQGDEQFF	TGTGCCAGCAGCTTATCGCAGGGTGATGAGCAGTTCTTC
TRBV6-1	TRBJ1-4	NA	NA	CASSYRGKLFF	TGTGCCAGCAGTTATAGGGGAAAACTGTTTTTT
TRBV19	TRBJ1-1	TRBD1	NA	CASSIATGGKFF	TGTGCCAGTAGTATAGCCACAGGGGGCAAATTCTTT
TRBV7-3	TRBJ2-3	TRBD1	NA	CASSLIGRTGLGTDTQYF	TGTGCCAGCAGCTTAATAGGGCGGACAGGGCTTGGGACAGATACGCAGTATTTT
TRBV11-3	TRBJ2-1	TRBD2	NA	CASSLDSGVSYNEQFF	TGTGCCAGCAGCTTAGATAGCGGGGTCTCCTACAATGAGCAGTTCTTC
TRBV15	TRBJ2-5	TRBD1	NA	CATSRDMGQVEGETQYF	TGTGCCACCAGCAGAGATATGGGACAGGTTGAAGGGGAGACCCAGTACTTC
TRBV11-2	TRBJ1-5	NA	NA	CASSLERHQPQHF	TGTGCCAGCAGCTTAGAGCGGCATCAGCCCCAGCATTTT
TRBV7-2	TRBJ2-1	TRBD2	NA	CASSLLAASYNEQFF	TGTGCCAGCAGCTTACTAGCGGCCTCCTACAATGAGCAGTTCTTC
TRBV5-6	TRBJ2-5	NA	NA	CASSWESTSEQETQYF	TGTGCCAGCAGCTGGGAATCAACTAGTGAACAAGAGACCCAGTACTTC
TRBV6-1	TRBJ2-3	NA	few	CASSERLEIDTQYF	TGTGCCAGCAGTGAAAGGCTAGAGATAGATACGCAGTATTTT
TRBV6-1	TRBJ1-2	TRBD1	NA	CASSEAGDRGGYTF	TGTGCCAGCAGTGAAGCGGGGGACAGAGGTGGCTACACCTTC
TRBV9	TRBJ2-1	TRBD2	NA	CASSERGTYNEQFF	TGTGCCAGCAGCGAGCGGGGTACCTACAATGAGCAGTTCTTC
TRBV10-3	TRBJ1-1	NA	NA	CAIRPRGDTEAFF	TGTGCCATTCGCCCCAGGGGAGACACTGAAGCTTTCTTT
TRBV7-8	TRBJ2-5	NA	NA	CASSPRVAGWETQYF	TGTGCCAGCAGCCCTAGGGTGGCAGGGTGGGAGACCCAGTACTTC
TRBV19	TRBJ2-7	NA	NA	CASSRNLVSSYEQYF	TGTGCCAGTAGTCGCAATCTCGTTAGCTCCTACGAGCAGTACTTC
TRBV19	TRBJ1-1	NA	NA	CASKEALSLNTEAFF	TGTGCCAGTAAAGAGGCACTTTCCCTGAACACTGAAGCTTTCTTT
TRBV18	TRBJ2-7	TRBD2	NA	CASSPTGTKSYEQYF	TGTGCCAGCTCACCAACCGGGACTAAAAGTTACGAGCAGTACTTC
TRBV30	TRBJ2-3	NA	NA	CAWKGKRSTDTQYF	TGTGCCTGGAAAGGCAAGCGAAGCACAGATACGCAGTATTTT
TRBV29-1	TRBJ1-1	NA	NA	CSVGASWGAFF	TGCAGCGTGGGGGCCTCCTGGGGAGCTTTCTTT
TRBV4-1	TRBJ2-6	TRBD2	NA	CASSQDFASGPLFGANVLTF	TGCGCCAGCAGCCAAGATTTCGCTAGCGGGCCGCTCTTTGGGGCCAACGTCCTGACTTTC
TRBV5-1	TRBJ1-1	TRBD1	NA	CASSFTRGDTEAFF	TGCGCCAGCAGCTTTACCAGGGGGGACACTGAAGCTTTCTTT
TRBV27	TRBJ2-7	NA	NA	CASSQSTGGYEQYF	TGTGCCAGCAGTCAGTCGACAGGCGGCTACGAGCAGTACTTC
TRBV13	TRBJ1-2	NA	NA	CASSGRGRGGYTF	TGTGCCAGCAGCGGCAGGGGTCGTGGGGGCTACACCTTC
TRBV5-1	TRBJ2-3	TRBD2	NA	CASSFLAGWDTQYF	TGCGCCAGCAGCTTCCTAGCGGGGTGGGATACGCAGTATTTT
TRBV15	TRBJ2-1	TRBD2	NA	CATSQTSGAYNEQFF	TGTGCCACCAGCCAAACTAGCGGGGCTTACAATGAGCAGTTCTTC
TRBV5-6	TRBJ1-1	TRBD1	NA	CASSSMTGGITEAFF	TGTGCCAGCAGCTCTATGACAGGGGGCATAACTGAAGCTTTCTTT